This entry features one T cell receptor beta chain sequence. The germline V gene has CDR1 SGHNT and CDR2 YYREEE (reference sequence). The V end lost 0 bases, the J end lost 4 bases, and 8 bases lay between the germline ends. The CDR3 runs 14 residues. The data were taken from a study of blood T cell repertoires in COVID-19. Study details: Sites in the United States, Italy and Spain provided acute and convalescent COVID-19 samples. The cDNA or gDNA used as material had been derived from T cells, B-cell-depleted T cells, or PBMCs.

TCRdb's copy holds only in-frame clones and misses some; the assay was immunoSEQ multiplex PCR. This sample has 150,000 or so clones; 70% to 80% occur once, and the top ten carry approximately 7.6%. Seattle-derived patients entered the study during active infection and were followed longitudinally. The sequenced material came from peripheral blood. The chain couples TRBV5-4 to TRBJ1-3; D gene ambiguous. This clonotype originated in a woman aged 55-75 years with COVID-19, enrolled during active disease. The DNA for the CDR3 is TGTGCCAGCAGCTTGGCCGGCGGGGGAAACACCATATATTTT. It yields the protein CASSLAGGGNTIYF.